The next 23 T cell receptor beta chains were all read from a single sample in a study of blood T cell repertoires in COVID-19. This table comes from immunoSEQ multiplex PCR, and its TCRdb copy is limited to in-frame clones, with some not included. The sample has tens of thousands of clones; more than 75% are singletons. The sequenced sample was peripheral blood. These receptors were obtained from a man in his 70s with acute or convalescent COVID-19.

V gene TRBV30 combines with J gene TRBJ2-3, with 10 positions matching TRBD1. With V trimmed by 3 bases and J by 3 bases, 9 bases remained unmatched. The germline gives CDR1 GTSNPN, CDR2 SVGIG (reference sequence). This CDR3 comprises 16 residues. Here the CDR3 DNA reads TGTGCCTGGAGGGAGGGTTGGGACAGGGGTACAGATACGCAGTATTTT. Its protein is CAWREGWDRGTDTQYF.

The CDR3 sequence is CASSPGTSGGELFF. The DNA for the CDR3 is TGTGCCAGCAGCCCCGGGACTAGTGGCGGGGAGCTGTTTTTT. The rearrangement links TRBV6-4 to TRBJ2-2; TRBD2 matches 8 bases. Germline CDR1 reads MRHNA; CDR2 reads SNTAGT. The CDR3 contains 14 residues. J was trimmed by 7 bases and V by 6 bases; bases with no gene match: 7.

This clone was picked up a small number of times. V usage is TRBV6-5 and J usage is TRBJ2-7, with TRBD2 matching 11 bases. In germline, CDR1 is MNHEY, CDR2 SVGAGI. Trimming cost V 6 bases and J 1 base; bases outside gene matches: 2. The CDR3 length is 14 residues. The CDR3 bases are TGTGCCAGCAGCCTAGCGGGAGGATCCTACGAGCAGTACTTC. It is translated as CASSLAGGSYEQYF.

J is TRBJ1-1 and V is TRBV23-1; the match to TRBD1 covers 7 bases. TRBV23-1 is designated an ORF whose function remains uncertain. The CDR3 consists of 19 residues. The V segment lost 3 bases and the J segment 0 bases; nucleotides outside the gene matches: 16. The CDR3 bases are TGCGCCAGCAGTCACGTGACAAGGGGGCGCGGGGAGATGAACACTGAAGCTTTCTTT. As protein: CASSHVTRGRGEMNTEAFF.

The CDR3 DNA reads TGTGCCAGCAGTCCCCAATTCGGGGGGGGAAGCTATGGCTACACCTTC. Amino acids: CASSPQFGGGSYGYTF. The chain carries TRBV27 and TRBJ1-2; the D gene is possibly TRBD1 (5 bases). The V end lost 5 bases, the J end lost 4 bases, and 20 bases lay between the germline ends. Germline CDR1 is MNHEY and CDR2 is SMNVEV (reference sequence). This CDR3 is 16 amino acids long.

The genes are TRBV6-2 or TRBV6-3 and TRBJ1-2; possible D gene TRBD1, 6 bases. Germline-derived CDR1 and CDR2 are MNHEY and SVGEGT. The CDR3 sequence is 14 residues long. V was trimmed by 6 bases and J by 2 bases, leaving 13 bases between them. CDR3 amino acids: CASSPTGLNYGYTF. CDR3 nucleotides: TGTGCCAGCAGCCCGACAGGACTGAACTATGGCTACACCTTC.

The genes are TRBV7-6 and TRBJ1-2; D is uncertain. Deletions cut 0 bases from V and 6 bases from J, with 14 bases between. CDR1 SGHVS and CDR2 FNYEAQ come from the germline V gene. The CDR3 spans 15 residues. The CDR3 loop is CASSLAGPPGDGYTF. The CDR3 nucleotides read TGTGCCAGCAGCTTAGCTGGCCCCCCCGGAGATGGCTACACCTTC.

V is TRBV7-2 and J is TRBJ2-3; 9 positions agree with TRBD1. V shed 5 bases, J shed 3 bases, and the junction held 3 bases outside the gene matches. This CDR3 has 14 residues. Germline CDR1 reads SGHTA; CDR2 reads FQGNSA. The CDR3: CASSRDRETDTQYF. CDR3 nucleotides: TGTGCCAGCAGCCGGGACAGGGAGACAGATACGCAGTATTTT.

The gene calls are TRBV10-1 and TRBJ2-1, with a tentative D call TRBD2 (5 bases). V lost 2 bases, J lost 10 bases, and 9 bases lay in between. Germline V gene sequence: CDR1 WNHNN, CDR2 SYGVQD (reference sequence). The CDR3 totals 12 residues. CDR3 region: CASSESGWEQFF. The CDR3 nucleotides read TGCGCCAGCAGTGAGAGCGGCTGGGAGCAGTTCTTC.

The chain links TRBV4-2 to TRBJ2-3, with 12 bases matching TRBD2. The CDR3 is made up of 18 amino acids. V lost 5 bases and J lost 0; bases outside the gene matches: 9. Germline loops: CDR1 LGHNA, CDR2 YNFKEQ. The CDR3 loop reads CASSMRPTSGGSTDTQYF. The CDR3 DNA sequence: TGTGCCAGCAGCATGCGACCGACTAGCGGGGGAAGCACAGATACGCAGTATTTT.

Comments on this clone: The same CDR3 arises from other DNA sequences in this sample as well. The V call is TRBV28, the J call TRBJ1-2, with TRBD1 matching 9 bases. Germline V gene data show CDR1 as MDHEN and CDR2 as SYDVKM. This CDR3 region has 13 residues. Unmatched junction bases numbered 4, after V lost 6 bases and J lost 5 bases. CDR3 region: CASRTGGAYGYTF. The CDR3, as DNA: TGTGCCAGCAGGACAGGGGGGGCTTATGGCTACACCTTC.

CDR3 protein: CASSPRPPGQAFYGYTF. CDR3 bases: TGTGCCAGCAGCCCTCGACCTCCGGGACAGGCGTTCTATGGCTACACCTTC. The chain couples TRBV7-6 to TRBJ1-2, with 8 bases lining up with TRBD1. The CDR3 consists of 17 residues. Trimming took 5 bases from V and 4 from J; bases not matched to a gene: 15. From germline, CDR1 is SGHVS and CDR2 FNYEAQ.

This clone was counted a few times. This chain links TRBV19 with TRBJ1-3, with D tentatively TRBD1 (5 bases). Per germline, CDR1 LNHDA and CDR2 SQIVND (reference sequence). The CDR3 is 16 amino acids. V lost 4 bases and J lost 3, with 16 bases in between. The CDR3 nucleotides are TGTGCCAGTAGTACCGCCCCGACAGTGATTGGAAACACCATATATTTT. This sequence encodes CASSTAPTVIGNTIYF.

This clone was recorded only once. The J gene is TRBJ1-3, the V gene TRBV7-2; D possibly corresponds to TRBD1 (6 bases). V was shortened by 1 base and J by 2 bases, with 12 bases between the two germline ends. Germline V gives CDR1 SGHTA, CDR2 FQGNSA. CDR3 length: 16 amino acids. The CDR3 loop reads CASSLGAGDAGNTIYF. Here the CDR3 DNA reads TGTGCCAGCAGCTTAGGGGCAGGGGACGCTGGAAACACCATATATTTT.

Concerning this clone itself: The junction does not match germline at one end; this may be a read error. The gene calls are TRBV19 and TRBJ1-1; D might be TRBD1 (5 bases). This CDR3 region has 15 residues. The V gene's germline CDR1 is LNHDA and CDR2 SQIVND (reference sequence). CDR3 protein: CASSHLRADSPLIGF. In DNA, the CDR3 is TGTGCCAGTAGTCACCTTCGAGCAGACAGCCCTTTAATCGGCTTT.

The count of this clone is one. The rearrangement uses TRBV27 and TRBJ1-2, with 8 nucleotides matching TRBD1. The J segment lost 7 bases and the V segment lost 6 bases, leaving 4 bases of the junction unmatched. The CDR3 runs to 12 residues. Germline V lookup: CDR1 MNHEY, CDR2 SMNVEV (reference sequence). DNA of the CDR3: TGTGCCAGCAGGCGCGGACAGGGTGGCTACACCTTC. Translation: CASRRGQGGYTF.

The CDR3 reads CASSFFRRAGPYEQYF. DNA of the CDR3: TGTGCCAGCAGCTTTTTTAGGCGGGCAGGACCCTACGAGCAGTACTTC. The V call is TRBV5-4, the J call TRBJ2-7; possible D gene TRBD2, 5 bases. The ends were cut back, 2 bases at V and 2 bases at J, with 17 bases in the middle. The CDR3 contains 16 residues. Germline CDR1 and CDR2: SGHNT and YYREEE (reference sequence). Complete variable domain (other parts from reference TRBV5-4 and TRBJ2-7): ETGVTQSPTHLIKTRGQQVTLRCSSQSGHNTVSWYQQALGQGPQFIFQYYREEENGRGNFPPRFSGLQFPNYSSELNVNALELDDSALYLCASSFFRRAGPYEQYFGPGTRLTVT.

Only one count was recorded for this clone. The gene calls are TRBV7-9 and TRBJ2-2, with a possible D match to TRBD2 (5 bases). V dropped 3 bases and J dropped 4 bases, with 6 bases sitting between them. CDR1 is SEHNR, CDR2 FQNEAQ, per germline (reference sequence). There are 13 residues in the CDR3. The CDR3 DNA is TGTGCCAGCAGCTTGGAGGCCACCGGGGAGCTGTTTTTT. Protein sequence: CASSLEATGELFF.

This chain joins TRBV3-1 (or the pseudogene TRBV3-2) and TRBJ1-3; D not certain. V was clipped by 1 base and J by 0 bases, with 7 bases between them. Per the germline V gene, CDR1 is LGHDT and CDR2 is YNNKEL (reference sequence). The CDR3 has 15 amino acids. The CDR3 protein is CASSQGRSSGNTIYF. CDR3 in DNA: TGTGCCAGCAGCCAAGGTCGTTCCTCTGGAAACACCATATATTTT.

The genes are TRBV5-8 and TRBJ1-4; TRBD1 might be the D (5 bases). With 0 bases removed from V and 5 bases from J, the gap between germline ends came to 11 bases. CDR3 length: 15 residues. Per germline, CDR1 SGHTS and CDR2 YDEGEE. Here the CDR3 DNA reads TGTGCCAGCAGCTTGGCATCAGGGATCAATGAAAAACTGTTTTTT. Translated, it gives CASSLASGINEKLFF.

V usage is TRBV15 and J usage is TRBJ1-1, with a tentative D call TRBD1 (5 bases). V lost 1 base and J 4 bases, leaving 13 bases between the germline ends. The CDR3 totals 15 residues. Germline assignment: CDR1 LNHNV and CDR2 YYDKDF (reference sequence). The CDR3 nucleotides read TGTGCCACCAGCAGAGTTCAGGGCGGGGCCACTGAAGCTTTCTTT. The encoded protein is CATSRVQGGATEAFF.

The rearrangement joins TRBV25-1 to TRBJ2-3; possibly TRBD2 for D (5 bases). Trimming cost V 1 base and J 5 bases, with 16 bases left between them. CDR1 is MGHDK and CDR2 is SYGVNS in the germline V gene. This CDR3 region has 16 residues. CDR3 protein: CASSESNGESVDTQYF. The CDR3 DNA reads as TGTGCCAGCAGTGAATCCAACGGGGAGTCTGTAGATACGCAGTATTTT.

This clone occurred once. The rearrangement joins TRBV4-1 to TRBJ2-7; 7 bases agree with TRBD2. This CDR3 spans 17 amino acids. Per the germline V gene, CDR1 is MGHRA and CDR2 is YSYEKL. Unmatched junction bases numbered 9, after V lost 1 base and J lost 0 bases. DNA for the CDR3: TGCGCCAGCAGCCAAGGTGGAGGCGGGGGTCGCTCCTACGAGCAGTACTTC. Translating gives CASSQGGGGGRSYEQYF.